The entry below gives a single T cell receptor beta chain sequence along with its context. The data were obtained in a study of cytomegalovirus exposure and HLA in healthy donors. PCR involved 60 Vbeta and 13 Jbeta primers. Clones were read by immunoSEQ multiplex PCR, and TCRdb kept only the in-frame ones, dropping some. The sample comprises 55,000 to 80,000 clones, 70% to 75% of which are singletons, and about a fifth rests with the top ten. This sequence originates from a woman aged 25 to 39 in good health and CMV-seropositive. Sequencing used PBMCs.

The CDR3 DNA is TGTGCCAGCAGGCCACTAGGCACCAGATTGTCCTACGAGCAGTACTTC. It yields the protein CASRPLGTRLSYEQYF. V usage is TRBV2 and J usage is TRBJ2-7; TRBD2 is a possible D gene (5 bases). Germline-derived CDR1 and CDR2 are SNHLY and FYNNEI. The V end lost 6 bases, the J end lost 1 base, and 19 bases lay between the germline ends. The length of the CDR3 is 16 residues.